This T cell receptor (beta chain) was observed in a study of T cell clonality in common variable immunodeficiency (dated by TCRdb to the mid-2010s). Broader findings and caveats from the paper: Differences among patients in the CVID cohort limited the correlations between repertoire features and clinical complications. TCRbeta clonality was higher in CVID subjects than in healthy controls (t-test p = 0.018), and the increase was most characteristic of about a third of subjects. CVID TCRbeta sequences were reported to have fewer deletions and N-nucleotide insertions and to lack highly modified clones with 13 or more V deletions. Healthy controls shared more TCRbeta clones with each other than CVID subjects shared among themselves (p < 0.0001). Despite equal DNA input, controls averaged roughly 89,000 unique sequences per sample versus 30,000 to 40,000 in CVID samples. The authors noted that sequencing repertoires of T cell subpopulations would be needed to clarify what caused the increased clonality in CVID.

Concerning this clone itself: What this receptor recognizes is not known. The observed sequence ends 3 residues before the CDR3 terminus, with the missing tail filled in from the germline J gene.

CVID was diagnosed by standard criteria: serum IgG, IgA and/or IgM reduced below normal range, plus specific antibody deficiency. There were about 43 subjects in the CVID group (approximately 15 female and 29 male), ranging in age from about 9 to 64 years, with a mean age of 40. Predominantly Caucasian heritage was noted among both the CVID patients and the healthy controls. At the time of study participation, every CVID subject had been on replacement immunoglobulin therapy for at least one year. When blood was collected, none of the CVID subjects were ill or on immunomodulatory or immunosuppressive medication. Heparinized peripheral whole blood samples of about 4.5 to 8 ml were collected from each donor. Genomic DNA from adults with common variable immune deficiency (CVID) and from healthy adult controls was the source for sequencing TCRbeta CDR3 repertoires. Diluted blood was subjected to density centrifugation over Hypaque 1077 or Ficoll-Paque for isolation of peripheral blood mononuclear cells. Genomic DNA was obtained from unsorted mononuclear cells using either Qiagen column purification or a centrifugation-based method.

CVID samples and control samples contributed equivalent amounts of genomic DNA as sequencing input. For every sample, a 60 bp segment covering the rearranged TCRbeta CDR3 region was amplified and then sequenced. The immunoSEQ assay, a bias-corrected multiplex PCR combined with high-throughput sequencing, was used to amplify TCRbeta. The authors processed their data as follows. Every unique nucleotide sequence was considered a clone and was annotated with V, D and J genes, copy number and frequency. Sequences were labeled productive if in frame, and non-productive if out of frame or containing stop codons. As previously described, Shannon's entropy was used to calculate clonality. Mean CDR3 Kyte-Doolittle hydropathy was derived from the predicted amino acid sequences of productive clones. Using the R hclust function, scaled V gene usage was clustered hierarchically with Manhattan distance and complete linkage. Sharing of clones by CDR3 amino acid sequence was evaluated through resampling of 12 repertoires per group over 100 rounds. Repertoires were searched for approximately 70 published EBV-specific and around 240 published CMV-specific TCRbeta sequences. A couple of CVID samples yielding fewer than 10,000 sequences were excluded from analysis, leaving a few dozen CVID repertoires. Here the immuneACCESS table is served through TCRdb, limited to in-frame sequences with V and J called. Missing clones are a known gap in these copies; in checked studies unresolved V genes cover under half, and the rest lacks a known reason. V, J and clone size are those of that table, while D and trimming were read from the DNA. The data for this sample show over 15,000 clones, each detected more than once. The biggest ten clones account for about 6.8% of the sample.

V and J are trimmed by 6 bases and 4 bases, and the gene matches miss 2 bases of the junction. The CDR3, from cysteine to phenylalanine, totals 13 residues. The DNA shown is the part of the CDR3 that was read: 30 bases, in frame from base 1. CDR1 SNHLY and CDR2 FYNNEI were looked up in the germline V gene. Sequenced material: peripheral blood mononuclear cells. The TCR was taken from a human donor with common variable immunodeficiency. Recombination joined TRBV2 with TRBJ1-1; 10 central bases correspond to TRBD1. The part of the CDR3 DNA that was read is TGTGCCAGCAGCTGGACAGGGGGCACTGAA. Its protein product is CASSWTGGTE. The entire CDR3 protein is CASSWTGGTEAFF.